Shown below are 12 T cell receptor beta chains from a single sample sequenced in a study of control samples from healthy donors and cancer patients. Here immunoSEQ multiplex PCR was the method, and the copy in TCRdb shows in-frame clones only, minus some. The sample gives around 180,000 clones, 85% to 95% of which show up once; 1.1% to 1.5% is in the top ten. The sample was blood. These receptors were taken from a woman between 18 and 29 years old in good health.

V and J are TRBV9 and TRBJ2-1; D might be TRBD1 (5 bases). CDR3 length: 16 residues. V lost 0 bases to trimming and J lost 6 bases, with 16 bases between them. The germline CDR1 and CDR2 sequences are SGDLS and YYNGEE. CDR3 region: CASSVVVDIGFNEQFF. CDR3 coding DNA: TGTGCCAGCAGCGTAGTAGTGGACATTGGATTCAATGAGCAGTTCTTC. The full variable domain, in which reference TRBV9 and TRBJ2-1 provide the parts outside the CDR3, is DSGVTQTPKHLITATGQRVTLRCSPRSGDLSVYWYQQSLDQGLQFLIQYYNGEERAKGNILERFSAQQFPDLHSELNLSSLELGDSALYFCASSVVVDIGFNEQFFGPGTRLTVL.

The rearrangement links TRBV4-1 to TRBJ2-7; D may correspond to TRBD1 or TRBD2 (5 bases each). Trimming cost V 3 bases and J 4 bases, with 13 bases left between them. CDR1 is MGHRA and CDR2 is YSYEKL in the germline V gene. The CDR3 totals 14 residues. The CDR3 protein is CASSQGAGSYEQYF. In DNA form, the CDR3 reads TGCGCCAGCAGCCAGGGAGCAGGGAGTTACGAGCAGTACTTC.

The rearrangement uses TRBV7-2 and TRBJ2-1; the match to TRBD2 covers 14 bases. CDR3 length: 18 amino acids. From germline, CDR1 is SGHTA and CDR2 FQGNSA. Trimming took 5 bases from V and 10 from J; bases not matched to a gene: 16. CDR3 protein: CASSHRLGTSGSNAEQFF. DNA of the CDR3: TGTGCCAGCAGCCACAGGCTGGGGACTAGCGGGAGTAACGCGGAGCAGTTCTTC.

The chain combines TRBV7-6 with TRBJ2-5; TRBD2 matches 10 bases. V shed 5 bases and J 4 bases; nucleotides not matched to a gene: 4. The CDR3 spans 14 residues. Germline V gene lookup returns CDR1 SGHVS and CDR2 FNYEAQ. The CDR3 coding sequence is TGTGCCAGCAGCCCTAGCGGGAGTCGAGAGACCCAGTACTTC. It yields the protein CASSPSGSRETQYF.

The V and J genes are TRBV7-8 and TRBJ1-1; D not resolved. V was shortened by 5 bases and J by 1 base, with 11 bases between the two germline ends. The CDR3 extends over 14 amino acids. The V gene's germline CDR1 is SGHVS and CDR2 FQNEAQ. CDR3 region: CASSPQPGNTEAFF. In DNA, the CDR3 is TGTGCCAGCAGCCCCCAGCCGGGGAACACTGAAGCTTTCTTT.

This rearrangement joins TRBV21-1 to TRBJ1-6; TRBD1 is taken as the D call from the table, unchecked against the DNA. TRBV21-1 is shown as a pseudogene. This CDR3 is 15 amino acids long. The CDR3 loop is CASSNRDRLNSPLHF. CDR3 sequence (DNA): TGTGCCAGCAGCAACCGGGACAGGCTAAATTCACCCCTCCACTTT.

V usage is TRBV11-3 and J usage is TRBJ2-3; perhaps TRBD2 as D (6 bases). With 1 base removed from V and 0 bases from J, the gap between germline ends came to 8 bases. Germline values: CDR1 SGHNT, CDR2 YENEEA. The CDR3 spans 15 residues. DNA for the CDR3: TGTGCCAGCAGCTTAGGTGGGGGGAGCACAGATACGCAGTATTTT. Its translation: CASSLGGGSTDTQYF.

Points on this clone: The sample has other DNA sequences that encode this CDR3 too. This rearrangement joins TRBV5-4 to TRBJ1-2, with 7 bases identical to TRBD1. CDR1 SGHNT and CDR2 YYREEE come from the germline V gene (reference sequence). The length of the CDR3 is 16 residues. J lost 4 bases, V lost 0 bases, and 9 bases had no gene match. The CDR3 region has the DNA TGTGCCAGCAGCTTGGGGCGGGCAGGGGGGGGCTATGGCTACACCTTC. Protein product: CASSLGRAGGGYGYTF.

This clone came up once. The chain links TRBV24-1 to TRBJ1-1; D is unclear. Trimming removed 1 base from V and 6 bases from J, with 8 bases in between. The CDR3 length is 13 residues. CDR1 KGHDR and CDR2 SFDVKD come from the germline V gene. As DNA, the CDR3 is TGTGCCACCAGTGATTTCCGGAGTCCTGAAGCTTTCTTT. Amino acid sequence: CATSDFRSPEAFF.

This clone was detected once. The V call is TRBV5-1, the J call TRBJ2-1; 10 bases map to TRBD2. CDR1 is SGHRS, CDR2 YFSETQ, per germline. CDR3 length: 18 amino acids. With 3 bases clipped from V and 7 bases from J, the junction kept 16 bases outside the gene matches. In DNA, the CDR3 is TGCGCCAGCAGCTCCTCACCTTCTTTAGCGGGAGGTAAGAATGAGCAGTTCTTC. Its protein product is CASSSSPSLAGGKNEQFF.

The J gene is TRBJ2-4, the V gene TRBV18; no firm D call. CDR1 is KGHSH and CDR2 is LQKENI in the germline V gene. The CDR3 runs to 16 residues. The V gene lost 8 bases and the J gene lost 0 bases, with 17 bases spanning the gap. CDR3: CASHHRYGSAKNIQYF. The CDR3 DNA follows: TGTGCCAGCCATCACCGGTACGGGTCAGCCAAAAACATTCAGTACTTC.

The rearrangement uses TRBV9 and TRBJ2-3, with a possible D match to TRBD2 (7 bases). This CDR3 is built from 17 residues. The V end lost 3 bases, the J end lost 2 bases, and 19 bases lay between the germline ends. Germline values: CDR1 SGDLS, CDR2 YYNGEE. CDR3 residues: CASSGLVGGVNTDTQYF. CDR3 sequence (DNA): TGTGCCAGCAGCGGCCTAGTAGGGGGGGTGAACACAGATACGCAGTATTTT.